The source of this T cell receptor beta chain is a study of PD-L1 blockade in urothelial cancer. Whole-study context: Of prior chemotherapy regimens, patients had received between 0 and 3. Blood drawn 3 weeks (second dose) and 6 weeks after treatment start was analyzed. T cells numbered a median of around 150,000 in the blood samples.

Every PCR got spiked synthetic TCR analog templates. Assay: immunoSEQ multiplex PCR; the TCRdb copy retains only in-frame clones and omits some. Of 40,000 to 55,000 clones in the sample, around 84% were seen once. Documented time point: pretreatment peripheral blood. The receptor comes from a man aged 55 to 70 with urothelial cancer. Sample: PBMCs, taken around atezolizumab (anti-PD-L1) treatment.

The CDR3 bases are TGTGCCAGCAGCCGAACACAGGGGGCTCTCGGCAAAAACATTCAGTACTTC. Its translation is CASSRTQGALGKNIQYF. The chain is built from TRBV4-2 and TRBJ2-4; 9 positions agree with TRBD1. The V gene's germline CDR1 is LGHNA and CDR2 YNFKEQ. This CDR3 spans 17 amino acids. The V segment lost 4 bases and the J segment 3 bases; nucleotides outside the gene matches: 10.